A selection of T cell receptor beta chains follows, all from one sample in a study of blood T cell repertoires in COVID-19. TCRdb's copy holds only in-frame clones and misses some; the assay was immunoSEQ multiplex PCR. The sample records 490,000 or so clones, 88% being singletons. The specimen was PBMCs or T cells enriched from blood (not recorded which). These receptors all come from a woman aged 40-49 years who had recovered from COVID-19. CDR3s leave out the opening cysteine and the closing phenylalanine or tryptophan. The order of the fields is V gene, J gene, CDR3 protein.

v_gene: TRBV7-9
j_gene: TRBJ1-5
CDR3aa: ASSPGTGGIFSNQPQH

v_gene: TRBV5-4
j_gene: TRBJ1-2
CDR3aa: ASSLGGQGVYGYT

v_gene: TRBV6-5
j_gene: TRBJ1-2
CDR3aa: ASSYPDREGGYT

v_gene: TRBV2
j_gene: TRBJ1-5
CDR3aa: ASISGTGVGNQPQH

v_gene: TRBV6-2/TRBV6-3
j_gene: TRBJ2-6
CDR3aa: ASSYRRSGANVLT

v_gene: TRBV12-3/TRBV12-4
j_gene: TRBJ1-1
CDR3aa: ASIQGNTEAF

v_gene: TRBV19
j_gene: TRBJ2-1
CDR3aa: ASSNIGVEQF

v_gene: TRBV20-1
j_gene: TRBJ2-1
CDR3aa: SASFILATNEHNEQF

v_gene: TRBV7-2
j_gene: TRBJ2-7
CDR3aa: ASSHDRDSYEQY

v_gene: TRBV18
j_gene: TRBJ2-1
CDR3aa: ASRPTTVDEQF

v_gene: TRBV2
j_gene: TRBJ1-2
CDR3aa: ASSEKGHTYGYT

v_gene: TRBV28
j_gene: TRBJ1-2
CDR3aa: ASSLSQGPVAGYT

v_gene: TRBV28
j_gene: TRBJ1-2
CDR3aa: ASSTGTGGNYGYT

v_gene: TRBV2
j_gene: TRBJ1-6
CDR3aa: ASSVPGASREEKSLH

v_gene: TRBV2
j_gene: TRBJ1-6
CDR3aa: ASSIQGQGAVFH

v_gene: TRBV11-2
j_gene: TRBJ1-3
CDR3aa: ASSFTTGENTIY

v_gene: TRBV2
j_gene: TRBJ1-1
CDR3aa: ASSEVVEEAF

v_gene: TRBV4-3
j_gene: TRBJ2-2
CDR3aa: ASSRYGQRGNTGELF

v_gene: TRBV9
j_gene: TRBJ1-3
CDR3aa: ASSVGHRGYQGSFGNTIY

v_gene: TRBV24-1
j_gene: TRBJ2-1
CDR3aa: ATSDFGASGYNEQF

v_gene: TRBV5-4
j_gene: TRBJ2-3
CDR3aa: ASSKMTGGPGTDTQY

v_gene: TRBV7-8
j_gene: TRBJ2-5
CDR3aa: ASSLAWRAQETQY

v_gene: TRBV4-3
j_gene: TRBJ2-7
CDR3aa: ASSQDRGWGYEQY

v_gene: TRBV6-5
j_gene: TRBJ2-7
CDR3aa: ASSYVGQGKSYEQY

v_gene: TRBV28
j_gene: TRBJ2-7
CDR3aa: ASSRGSTSHYEQY

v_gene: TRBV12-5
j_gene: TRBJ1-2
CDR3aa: ASGFQGMLGYT

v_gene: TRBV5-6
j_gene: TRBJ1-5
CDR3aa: ASSLGGQINQPQH

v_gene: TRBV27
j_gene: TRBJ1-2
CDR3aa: ASSLQGAGGYT

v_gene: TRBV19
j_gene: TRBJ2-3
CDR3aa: ASSILGQASTDTQY

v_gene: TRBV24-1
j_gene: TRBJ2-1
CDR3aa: ATSDPGQGADEQF

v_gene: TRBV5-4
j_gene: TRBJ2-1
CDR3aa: ASRRELYNEQF

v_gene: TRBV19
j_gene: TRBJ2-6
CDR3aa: ASSTGGLWDSAPGANVLT

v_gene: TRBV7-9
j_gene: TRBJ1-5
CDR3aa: ASRSFNQPQH

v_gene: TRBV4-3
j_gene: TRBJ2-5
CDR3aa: ASSLTQGAQETQY

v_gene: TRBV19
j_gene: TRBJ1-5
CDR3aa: ASSIAGLPYQPQH

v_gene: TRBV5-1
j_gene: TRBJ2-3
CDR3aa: ASTRGTSASTDTQY

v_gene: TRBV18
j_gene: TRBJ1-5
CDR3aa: ASSPSGTGLQPQH

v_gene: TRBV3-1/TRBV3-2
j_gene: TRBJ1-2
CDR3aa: ASSQDLIWGEANYGYT

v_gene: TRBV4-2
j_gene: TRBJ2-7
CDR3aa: ASSQDGKTSSYEQY

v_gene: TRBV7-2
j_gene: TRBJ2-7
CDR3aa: ASSRRIGGRAYEQY

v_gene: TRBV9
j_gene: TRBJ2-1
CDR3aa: ASSGSGRVREQF

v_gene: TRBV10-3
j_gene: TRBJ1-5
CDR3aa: AISGTGVGQPQH

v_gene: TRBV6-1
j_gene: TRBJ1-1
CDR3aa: ASSETGNTEAF

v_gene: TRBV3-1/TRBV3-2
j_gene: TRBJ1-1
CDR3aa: ASSPTGGLMNTEAF

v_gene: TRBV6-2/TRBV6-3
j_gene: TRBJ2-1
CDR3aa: ASSYSLRGFANNEQF

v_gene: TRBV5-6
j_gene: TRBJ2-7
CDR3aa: ASSLPRDRGERRDLEQY

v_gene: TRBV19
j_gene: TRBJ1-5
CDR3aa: ASSINRDSHQPQH

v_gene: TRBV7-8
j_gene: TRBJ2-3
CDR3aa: ASSSQTSSSDTQY

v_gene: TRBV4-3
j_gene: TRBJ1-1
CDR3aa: ASSLRDSHTEAF

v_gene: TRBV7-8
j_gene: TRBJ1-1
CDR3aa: ASSLLSGMNTEAF

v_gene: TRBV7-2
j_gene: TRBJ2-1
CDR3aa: ASSPTPGAGNEQF

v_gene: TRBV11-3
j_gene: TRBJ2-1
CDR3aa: ASSLDYEGHYNEQF

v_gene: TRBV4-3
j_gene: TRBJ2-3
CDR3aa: ASSRGGGLASTDTQY

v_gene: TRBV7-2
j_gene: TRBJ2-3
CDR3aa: ASSLGLAGADTQY

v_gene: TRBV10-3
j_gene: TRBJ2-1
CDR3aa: AIKLAGDGNEQF

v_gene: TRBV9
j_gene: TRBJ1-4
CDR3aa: ASSVEGGKNEKLF

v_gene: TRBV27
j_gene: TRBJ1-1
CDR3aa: ASSLVGQGAGDTEAF